The 30 T cell receptor beta chains in this list originate from one sample, sequenced in a study of T cell repertoires in cytomegalovirus infection. Their antigen targets remain unknown. TCRdb re-called the reads through MiXCR, storing one row per CDR3 protein. The repertoire has about 890,000 distinct CDR3 sequences, more than 25% of them found once; the top ten carry over 11%. Sequenced here: cultured CD8+ T cells from PBMCs, sampled from culture after CMV antigen stimulation. The receptors shown here come from a human donor in good health (CMV status not recorded). Some clones in this sample may be carry-over from other donors' samples.

This clonotype was detected a few times. This chain uses TRBV11-2 with TRBJ2-7; D unresolved. This CDR3 spans 14 amino acids. From germline, CDR1 is SGHAT and CDR2 FQNNGV. The germline V and J ends were trimmed by 4 bases and 3 bases, with 13 bases remaining between them. This CDR3 reads CASSSEVISYEQYV. The CDR3 DNA reads TGTGCCAGCAGCTCCGAGGTGATAAGCTACGAGCAGTACGTC.

This clonotype was observed a few times. This rearrangement joins TRBV20-1 to TRBJ2-5, with unresolved D. Trimming stripped 2 bases from V and 2 bases from J, with 9 bases between. The CDR3 has 13 residues. Germline V gives CDR1 DFQATT, CDR2 SNEGSKA (reference sequence). The CDR3 reads CSARYRVQETQYF. Written as DNA, the CDR3 is TGCAGTGCTAGATACCGGGTACAAGAGACCCAGTACTTC.

The chain couples TRBV15 to TRBJ1-1; 10 bases line up with TRBD1. The CDR3 contains 17 residues. Germline V gene lookup returns CDR1 LNHNV and CDR2 YYDKDF (reference sequence). V was pared by 0 bases and J by 1 base, with 5 bases of the junction left unmatched. CDR3 bases: TGTGCCACCAGCAGAGATCCGGACAGGGGGGGGAACACTGAAGCTTTCTTT. Protein product: CATSRDPDRGGNTEAFF.

The J gene is TRBJ1-1, the V gene TRBV7-3; D ambiguous. The CDR3 sequence is 15 residues long. CDR1 and CDR2 from the germline V gene are SGHTA and FQGTGA. Trimming took 6 bases from V and 8 from J, leaving 22 bases between them. CDR3 loop: CASSPIRRGKIEAFF. CDR3 bases: TGTGCCAGCAGTCCCATCCGCCGCGGTAAAATAGAAGCTTTCTTT.

In its sample, this clonotype was seen a few times. The chain carries TRBV9 and TRBJ1-1; D is uncertain. The ends were cut back, 0 bases at V and 5 bases at J, with 17 bases in the middle. This CDR3 spans 16 amino acids. In germline, CDR1 is SGDLS, CDR2 YYNGEE. This CDR3 reads CASSVEREIFGTEAFF. The CDR3 DNA follows: TGTGCCAGCAGCGTAGAGAGGGAGATATTTGGAACTGAAGCTTTCTTT.

This clonotype appeared many times. This chain connects TRBV27 to TRBJ1-6; D is unclear. The ends were cut back, 3 bases at V and 8 bases at J, with 20 bases in the middle. CDR3 length: 17 amino acids. Germline loops: CDR1 MNHEY, CDR2 SMNVEV (reference sequence). CDR3: CASSLVFVGPRYSPLHF. CDR3 coding DNA: TGTGCCAGCAGTTTGGTGTTCGTGGGCCCAAGGTATTCACCCCTCCACTTT.

CDR3 DNA: TGTGCCAGCAGTTTGTCGGTTTTGGGAAATCAGCCCCAGTATTTT. This translates into CASSLSVLGNQPQYF. The V call is TRBV12-3 or TRBV12-4, the J call TRBJ1-5; D not certain. The J call may not be correct, given that the DNA end is closer to TRBJ2-3. The CDR3 runs 15 residues.

The V call is TRBV2, the J call TRBJ2-6; D is unresolved. The germline V gene has CDR1 SNHLY and CDR2 FYNNEI. The CDR3 is 12 amino acids. V was trimmed by 8 bases and J by 3 bases, leaving 5 bases between them. The CDR3 reads CASLGGANVLTF. The CDR3 region has the DNA TGTGCCAGCCTGGGTGGGGCCAACGTCCTGACTTTC.

In its sample, this clonotype was seen a few times. V is TRBV24-1 and J is TRBJ1-5, with a possible D match to TRBD1 (6 bases). Deletions cut 8 bases from V and 3 bases from J, with 16 bases between. The CDR3 loop spans 15 amino acids. From germline, CDR1 is KGHDR and CDR2 SFDVKD. CDR3 sequence: CATTQLGQSNQPQHF. For the CDR3, the DNA is TGTGCCACCACCCAACTTGGACAGTCCAATCAGCCCCAGCATTTT.

This clonotype was seen more than once but under ten times. V usage is TRBV5-6 and J usage is TRBJ1-5, with a tentative D call TRBD1 (6 bases). V lost 0 bases and J lost 7, with 17 bases in between. CDR1 and CDR2 from the germline V gene are SGHDT and YYEEEE. The CDR3 consists of 16 residues. In nucleotides, the CDR3 is TGTGCCAGCAGCTTGGGGCAGGGGACTGTCCTACAGCCCCAGCATTTT. Its translation: CASSLGQGTVLQPQHF.

Only one count was recorded for this clonotype. The gene calls are TRBV2 and TRBJ1-3; D call uncertain. The ends were cut back, 5 bases at V and 7 bases at J, with 3 bases in the middle. The V gene's germline CDR1 is SNHLY and CDR2 FYNNEI. This CDR3 contains 10 residues. This chain's CDR3 is CASSKNTIYF. The DNA for the CDR3 is TGTGCCAGCAGTAAGAACACCATATATTTT.

This clonotype has only a few counts. The rearrangement links TRBV7-9 to TRBJ2-2; D is unresolved. The CDR3 has 13 residues. Trimming stripped 1 base from V and 6 bases from J, with 6 bases between. The germline CDR1 and CDR2 sequences are SEHNR and FQNEAQ (reference sequence). CDR3 sequence: CASSLGQSGELFF. In DNA form, the CDR3 reads TGTGCCAGCAGCTTAGGTCAATCCGGGGAGCTGTTTTTT.

This clonotype was observed a handful of times. The gene calls are TRBV28 and TRBJ2-7; unclear D gene. The CDR3 totals 13 residues. In germline, CDR1 is MDHEN, CDR2 SYDVKM. V was shortened by 3 bases and J by 6 bases, with 12 bases between the two germline ends. CDR3 nucleotides: TGTGCCAGCAGTTTTGGGGTGATAGGCGAGCAGTACGTC. It is translated as CASSFGVIGEQYV.

This rearrangement joins TRBV19 to TRBJ1-1; D unresolved. Trimming removed 5 bases at V and 3 bases at J, with 19 bases between. This CDR3 is built from 16 residues. The germline V gene encodes CDR1 LNHDA and CDR2 SQIVND (reference sequence). The CDR3 spells CASSPWGTGRDTEAFF. As DNA, the CDR3 is TGTGCCAGTAGTCCCTGGGGTACGGGAAGGGACACTGAAGCTTTCTTT.

This clonotype was recorded a few times. The chain recombines TRBV7-9 with TRBJ2-7; TRBD2 matches 16 bases. Germline loops: CDR1 SEHNR, CDR2 FQNEAQ (reference sequence). V shed 6 bases and J 6 bases; nucleotides not matched to a gene: 11. The CDR3 loop spans 17 amino acids. CDR3: CASRADPGLAGGLEQYF. The CDR3, as DNA: TGTGCCAGCAGAGCAGACCCGGGACTAGCGGGGGGGCTCGAGCAGTACTTC.

The chain couples TRBV29-1 to TRBJ1-1; weak D call: TRBD1 (5 bases). Deletions cut 6 bases from V and 0 bases from J, with 14 bases between. Germline V gene sequence: CDR1 SQVTM, CDR2 ANQGSEA. The CDR3 extends over 14 amino acids. CDR3 nucleotides: TGCAGCGTCCATTTGGGGGGGATGAACACTGAAGCTTTCTTT. Its translation is CSVHLGGMNTEAFF. Full variable domain (rest looked up from reference TRBV29-1 and TRBJ1-1): SAVISQKPSRDICQRGTSLTIQCQVDSQVTMMFWYRQQPGQSLTLIATANQGSEATYESGFVIDKFPISRPNLTFSTLTVSNMSPEDSSIYLCSVHLGGMNTEAFFGQGTRLTVV.

The V gene is TRBV7-9, the J gene TRBJ1-2; D is unclear. The germline V gene encodes CDR1 SEHNR and CDR2 FQNEAQ (reference sequence). The CDR3 extends over 13 amino acids. Trimming left V 4 bases short and J 3 bases short, with 9 bases between. The CDR3 sequence is CASSSQAYYGYTF. CDR3 DNA: TGTGCCAGCAGCTCGCAGGCTTACTATGGCTACACCTTC.

This clonotype was seen a handful of times. V gene TRBV2 combines with J gene TRBJ2-3; TRBD1 aligns across 7 bases. Trimming cost V 8 bases and J 2 bases; bases outside gene matches: 10. The CDR3 extends over 15 amino acids. The V gene's germline CDR1 is SNHLY and CDR2 FYNNEI. CDR3 nucleotide sequence: TGTGCCAGCCCGTCGGGACAGTTCAACACAGATACGCAGTATTTT. It codes for CASPSGQFNTDTQYF. The variable domain in full, completed from reference TRBV2 and TRBJ2-3, reads EPEVTQTPSHQVTQMGQEVILRCVPISNHLYFYWYRQILGQKVEFLVSFYNNEISEKSEIFDDQFSVERPDGSNFTLKIRSTKLEDSAMYFCASPSGQFNTDTQYFGPGTRLTVL.

A word on this clonotype: Given a much more abundant clone one base away, this may be a read error. The chain links TRBV12-3 or TRBV12-4 to TRBJ1-5; tentative D call: TRBD1 (5 bases). The CDR3 runs 14 residues. The CDR3 loop is CANSFPGLGQPQHF. The CDR3 bases are TGTGCCAACAGTTTCCCAGGGTTGGGTCAGCCCCAGCATTTT.

This clonotype has a handful of counts. The chain couples TRBV12-3 or TRBV12-4 to TRBJ1-2; 7 bases match TRBD1. CDR3 length: 13 amino acids. V lost 7 bases to trimming and J lost 7 bases; unmatched junction nucleotides: 9. The CDR3 DNA is TGTGCCAGCAAGGGCGACAGGGTCAGTGGCTACACCTTC. Amino acid sequence: CASKGDRVSGYTF.

The rearrangement uses TRBV7-6 and TRBJ1-2; TRBD1 is a possible D gene (6 bases). Between the trimmed V and J ends, which lost 4 bases and 8 bases, there was a span of 20 bases. Germline V gives CDR1 SGHVS, CDR2 FNYEAQ. CDR3 size: 15 residues. The CDR3 DNA sequence: TGTGCCAGCAGCTACCCTGCAGGGGCCATGAGGGGCTACACCTTC. Its translation: CASSYPAGAMRGYTF.

The chain has TRBV6-5 and TRBJ2-3; tentatively, D is TRBD1 or TRBD2 (5 bases each). Germline V CDR1 and CDR2: MNHEY, SVGAGI. V lost 6 bases to trimming and J lost 0 bases, with 13 bases between them. The CDR3 covers 15 residues. Here the CDR3 reads CASSTGTTSTDTQYF. The CDR3 DNA reads as TGTGCCAGCAGCACCGGGACCACAAGCACAGATACGCAGTATTTT.

This clonotype was observed a few times. The chain links TRBV20-1 to TRBJ2-2, with D unresolved. The CDR3 contains 12 residues. Looked up from germline, CDR1 is DFQATT and CDR2 is SNEGSKA (reference sequence). Between the trimmed V and J ends, which lost 4 bases and 1 base, there was a span of 4 bases. The CDR3 coding sequence is TGCAGTGCTACCGGGAACACCGGGGAGCTGTTTTTT. Its protein product is CSATGNTGELFF.

This rearrangement joins TRBV6-5 to TRBJ2-1, with 7 bases fitting TRBD1. The CDR3 length is 17 residues. V shed 0 bases and J 5 bases; nucleotides not matched to a gene: 10. Germline assignment: CDR1 MNHEY and CDR2 SVGAGI. The CDR3 coding sequence is TGTGCCAGCAGTTACTCGATATATGGGACAGCAAACAATGAGCAGTTCTTC. This translates into CASSYSIYGTANNEQFF.

The CDR3 reads CASSAGGVANEQFF. CDR3 DNA: TGTGCCAGCAGCGCTGGGGGGGTGGCGAATGAGCAGTTCTTC. The V call is TRBV28, the J call TRBJ2-1, with 7 bases identical to TRBD2. After removal of 6 bases from V and 7 bases from J, the junction contained 9 bases not matched to a gene. The CDR3 spans 14 residues. Germline V gene lookup returns CDR1 MDHEN and CDR2 SYDVKM.

The chain uses TRBV4-1 and TRBJ2-1; 7 nucleotides match TRBD2. J was trimmed by 0 bases and V by 4 bases; bases with no gene match: 6. Germline V gene sequence: CDR1 MGHRA, CDR2 YSYEKL. The length of the CDR3 is 16 residues. The CDR3 here is CASSPHGGVSYNEQFF. CDR3 sequence (DNA): TGCGCCAGCAGCCCACATGGGGGGGTCTCCTACAATGAGCAGTTCTTC.

This sequence joins TRBV7-6 and TRBJ2-3, with 8 bases that match TRBD2. Trimming took 4 bases from V and 4 from J; bases not matched to a gene: 4. Germline assignment: CDR1 SGHVS and CDR2 FNYEAQ. The length of the CDR3 is 14 residues. The CDR3, as DNA: TGTGCCAGCAGCTCGAGCGGGGGTGCAGATACGCAGTATTTT. Translation gives CASSSSGGADTQYF.

This clonotype was seen only once. An end of the junction differs from the germline gene, which may be a read error. The gene calls are TRBV6-6 and TRBJ2-3; 8 bases fit TRBD1. CDR3 size: 15 residues. Germline assignment: CDR1 MNHNY and CDR2 SVGAGI (reference sequence). The CDR3, as DNA: TGTGCCAACAGTTCCGGGACAGGAGCCACAGATACGCAGTATTTT. Its protein product is CANSSGTGATDTQYF.

The chain joins TRBV4-1 to TRBJ2-3; 7 nucleotides match TRBD2. The CDR3 consists of 17 residues. Trimming took 3 bases from V and 1 from J; bases not matched to a gene: 10. Germline loops: CDR1 MGHRA, CDR2 YSYEKL. The CDR3: CASSQETSPARTDTQYF. The CDR3 DNA sequence: TGCGCCAGCAGCCAGGAGACTAGCCCAGCACGCACAGATACGCAGTATTTT.

Comment on this clonotype: With a much larger clone just one base away, this may be a read error. The chain employs TRBV7-2 and TRBJ1-5; D remains ambiguous. In germline, CDR1 is SGHTA, CDR2 FQGNSA. The CDR3 is made up of 13 amino acids. CDR3 region: CASSQYPGQPQRF. The CDR3, as DNA: TGTGCCAGCAGCCAATACCCAGGTCAGCCCCAGCGTTTT.